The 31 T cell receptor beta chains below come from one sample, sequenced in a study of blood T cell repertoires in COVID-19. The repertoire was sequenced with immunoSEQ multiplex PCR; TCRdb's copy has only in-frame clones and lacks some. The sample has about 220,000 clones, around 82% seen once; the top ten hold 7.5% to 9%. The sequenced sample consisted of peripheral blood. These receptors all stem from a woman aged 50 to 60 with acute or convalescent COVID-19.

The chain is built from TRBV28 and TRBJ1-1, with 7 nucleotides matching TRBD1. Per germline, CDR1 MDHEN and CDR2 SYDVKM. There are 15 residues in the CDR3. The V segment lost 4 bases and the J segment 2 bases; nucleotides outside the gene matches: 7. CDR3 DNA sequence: TGTGCCAGCAGTTCAATGAGACAGGGTAACACTGAAGCTTTCTTT. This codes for CASSSMRQGNTEAFF.

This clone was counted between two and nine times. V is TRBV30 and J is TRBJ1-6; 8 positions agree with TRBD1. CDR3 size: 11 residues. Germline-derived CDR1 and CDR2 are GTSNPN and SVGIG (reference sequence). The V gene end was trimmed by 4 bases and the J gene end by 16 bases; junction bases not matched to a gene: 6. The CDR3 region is CAWMDRENLHF. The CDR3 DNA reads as TGTGCCTGGATGGACAGGGAGAATCTCCACTTT.

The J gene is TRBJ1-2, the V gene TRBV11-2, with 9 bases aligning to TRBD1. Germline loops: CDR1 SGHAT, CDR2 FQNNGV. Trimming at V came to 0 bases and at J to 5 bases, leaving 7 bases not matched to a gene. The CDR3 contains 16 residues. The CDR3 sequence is CASSLDLGQGSYGYTF. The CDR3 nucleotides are TGTGCCAGCAGCTTAGATTTGGGACAGGGATCTTATGGCTACACCTTC.

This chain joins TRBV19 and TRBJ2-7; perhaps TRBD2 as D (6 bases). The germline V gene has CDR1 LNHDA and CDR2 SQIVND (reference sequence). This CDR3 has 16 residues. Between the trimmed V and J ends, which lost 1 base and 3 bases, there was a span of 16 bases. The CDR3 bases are TGTGCCAGTAGTATAGTCTCGGGACTTGGGAGCTACGAGCAGTACTTC. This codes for CASSIVSGLGSYEQYF.

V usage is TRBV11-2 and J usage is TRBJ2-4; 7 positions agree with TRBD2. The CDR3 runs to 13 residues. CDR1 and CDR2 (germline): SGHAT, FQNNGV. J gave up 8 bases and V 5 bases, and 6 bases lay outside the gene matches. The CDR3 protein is CASSIGGVDIQYF. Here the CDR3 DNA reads TGTGCCAGCAGCATTGGGGGGGTCGACATTCAGTACTTC.

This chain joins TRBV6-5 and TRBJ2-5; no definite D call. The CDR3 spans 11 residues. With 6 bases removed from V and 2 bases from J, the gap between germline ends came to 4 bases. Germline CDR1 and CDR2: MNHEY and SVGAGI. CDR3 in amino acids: CASRQQETQYF. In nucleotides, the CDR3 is TGTGCCAGCAGACAGCAAGAGACCCAGTACTTC.

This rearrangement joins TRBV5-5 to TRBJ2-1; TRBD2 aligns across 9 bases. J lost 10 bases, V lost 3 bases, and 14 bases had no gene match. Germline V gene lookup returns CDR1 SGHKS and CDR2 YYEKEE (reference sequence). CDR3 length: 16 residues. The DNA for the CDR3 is TGTGCCAGCAGCTGGACCGGGACTAGCATGGTCCTGGAGCAGTTCTTC. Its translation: CASSWTGTSMVLEQFF.

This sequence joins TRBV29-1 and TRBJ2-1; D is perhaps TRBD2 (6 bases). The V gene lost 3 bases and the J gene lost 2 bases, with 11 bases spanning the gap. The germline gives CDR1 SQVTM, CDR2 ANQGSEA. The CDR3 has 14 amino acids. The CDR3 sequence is CSVDHGSTYNEQFF. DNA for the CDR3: TGCAGCGTTGACCACGGGAGTACCTACAATGAGCAGTTCTTC.

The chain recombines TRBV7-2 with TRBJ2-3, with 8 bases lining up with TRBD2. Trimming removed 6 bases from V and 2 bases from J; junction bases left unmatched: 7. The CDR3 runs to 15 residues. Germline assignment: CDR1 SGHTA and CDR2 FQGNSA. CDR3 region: CASRGERGYTDTQYF. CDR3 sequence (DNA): TGTGCCAGCAGGGGGGAGCGGGGGTACACAGATACGCAGTATTTT.

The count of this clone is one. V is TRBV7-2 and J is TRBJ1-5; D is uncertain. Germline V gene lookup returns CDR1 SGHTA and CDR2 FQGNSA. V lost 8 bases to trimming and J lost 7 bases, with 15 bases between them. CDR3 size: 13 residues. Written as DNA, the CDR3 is TGTGCCAGCGGAACTGTCGGGAACCAGCCCCAGCATTTT. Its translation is CASGTVGNQPQHF.

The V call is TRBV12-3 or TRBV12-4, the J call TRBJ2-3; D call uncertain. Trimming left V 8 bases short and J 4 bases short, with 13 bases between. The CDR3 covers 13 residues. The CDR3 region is CASRLGLADTQYF. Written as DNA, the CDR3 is TGTGCCAGCCGCCTTGGGCTCGCAGATACGCAGTATTTT.

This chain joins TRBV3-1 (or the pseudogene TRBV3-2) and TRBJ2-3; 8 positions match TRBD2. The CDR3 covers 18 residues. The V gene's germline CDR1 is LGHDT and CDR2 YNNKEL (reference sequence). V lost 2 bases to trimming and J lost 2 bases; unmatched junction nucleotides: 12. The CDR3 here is CASSQRTIGTRDTDTQYF. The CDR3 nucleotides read TGTGCCAGCAGCCAACGCACTATCGGGACTAGGGACACAGATACGCAGTATTTT.

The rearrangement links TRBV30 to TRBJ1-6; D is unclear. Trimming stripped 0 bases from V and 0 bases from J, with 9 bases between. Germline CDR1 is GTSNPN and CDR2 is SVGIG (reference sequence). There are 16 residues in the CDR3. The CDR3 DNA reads TGTGCCTGGAGTGTACCGGGAAGCTCCTATAATTCACCCCTCCACTTT. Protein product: CAWSVPGSSYNSPLHF.

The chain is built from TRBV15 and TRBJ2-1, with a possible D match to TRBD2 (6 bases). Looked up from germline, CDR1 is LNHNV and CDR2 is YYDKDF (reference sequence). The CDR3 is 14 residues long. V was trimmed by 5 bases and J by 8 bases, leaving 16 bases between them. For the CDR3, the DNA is TGTGCCACCAGCGCTACCGGGCGGGACTATGAGCAGTTCTTC. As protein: CATSATGRDYEQFF.

CDR3 DNA sequence: TGTGCCAGCAGTTTAAATCGTCAGACTGAAGCTTTCTTT. This sequence encodes CASSLNRQTEAFF. The chain employs TRBV27 and TRBJ1-1, with no clear D. The CDR3 is made up of 13 amino acids. Germline values: CDR1 MNHEY, CDR2 SMNVEV (reference sequence). The V end was cut by 2 bases, the J end by 5 bases, with 9 bases between.

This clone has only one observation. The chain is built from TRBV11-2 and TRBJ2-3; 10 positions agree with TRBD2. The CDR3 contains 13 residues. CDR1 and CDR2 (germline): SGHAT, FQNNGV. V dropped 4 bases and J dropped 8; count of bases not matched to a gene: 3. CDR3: CASSSSSGGTQYF. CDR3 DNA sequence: TGTGCCAGCAGCTCATCTAGCGGGGGTACGCAGTATTTT.

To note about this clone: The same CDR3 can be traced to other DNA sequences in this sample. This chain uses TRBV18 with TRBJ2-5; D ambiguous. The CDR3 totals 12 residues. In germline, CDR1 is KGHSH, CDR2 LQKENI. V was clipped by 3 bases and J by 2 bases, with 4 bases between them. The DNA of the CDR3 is TGTGCCAGCTCACCCCCGCAAGAGACCCAGTACTTC. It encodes CASSPPQETQYF.

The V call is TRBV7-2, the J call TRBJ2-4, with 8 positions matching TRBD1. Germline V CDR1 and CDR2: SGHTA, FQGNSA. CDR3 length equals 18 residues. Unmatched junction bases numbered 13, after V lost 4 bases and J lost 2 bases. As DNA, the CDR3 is TGTGCCAGCAGCTCCCACATCCAGGGGGCAGTGACCAAAAACATTCAGTACTTC. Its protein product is CASSSHIQGAVTKNIQYF.

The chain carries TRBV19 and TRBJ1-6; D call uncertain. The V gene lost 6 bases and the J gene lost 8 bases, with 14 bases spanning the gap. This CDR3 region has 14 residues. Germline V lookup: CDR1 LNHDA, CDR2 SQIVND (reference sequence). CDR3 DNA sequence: TGTGCCAGTAGCAAGGACGGAGGATATTCACCCCTCCACTTT. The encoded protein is CASSKDGGYSPLHF.

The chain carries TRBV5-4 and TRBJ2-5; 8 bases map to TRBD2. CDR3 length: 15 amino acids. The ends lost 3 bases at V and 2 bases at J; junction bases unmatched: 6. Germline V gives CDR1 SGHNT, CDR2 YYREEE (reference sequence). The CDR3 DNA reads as TGTGCCAGCAGCTCGGCGGGAGGCCATCAAGAGACCCAGTACTTC. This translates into CASSSAGGHQETQYF.

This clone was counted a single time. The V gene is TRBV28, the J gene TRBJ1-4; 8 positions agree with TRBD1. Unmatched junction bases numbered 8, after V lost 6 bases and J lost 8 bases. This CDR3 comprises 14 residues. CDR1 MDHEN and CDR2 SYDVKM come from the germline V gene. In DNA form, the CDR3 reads TGTGCCAGCAGATCCGGGACAGGTGGGGAAAAACTGTTTTTT. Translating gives CASRSGTGGEKLFF.

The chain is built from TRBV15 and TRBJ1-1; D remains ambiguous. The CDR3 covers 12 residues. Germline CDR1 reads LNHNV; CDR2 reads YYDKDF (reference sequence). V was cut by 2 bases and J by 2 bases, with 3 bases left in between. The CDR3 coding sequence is TGTGCCACCAGCAGACTAAACACTGAAGCTTTCTTT. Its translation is CATSRLNTEAFF.

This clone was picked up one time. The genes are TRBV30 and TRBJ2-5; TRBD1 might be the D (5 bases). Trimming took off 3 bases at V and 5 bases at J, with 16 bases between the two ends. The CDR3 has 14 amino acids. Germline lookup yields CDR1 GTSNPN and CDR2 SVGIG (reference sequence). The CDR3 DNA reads TGTGCCTGGAGGGACAACACAAGAAGGGAGACCCAGTACTTC. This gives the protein CAWRDNTRRETQYF.

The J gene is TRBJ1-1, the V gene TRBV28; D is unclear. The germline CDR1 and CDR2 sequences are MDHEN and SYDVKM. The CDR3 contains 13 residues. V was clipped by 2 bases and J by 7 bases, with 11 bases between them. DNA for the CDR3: TGTGCCAGCAGTTTAGGAGGGTCTGATGAAGCTTTCTTT. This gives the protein CASSLGGSDEAFF.

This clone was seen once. CDR3 nucleotides: TGCGCCAGCATCGACCCCAGGGGAGACACCGGGGAGCTGTTTTTT. It codes for CASIDPRGDTGELFF. The chain is built from TRBV5-1 and TRBJ2-2; possible D gene TRBD1, 6 bases. Germline V gives CDR1 SGHRS, CDR2 YFSETQ. Trimming took off 6 bases at V and 3 bases at J, with 15 bases between the two ends. CDR3 length equals 15 residues.

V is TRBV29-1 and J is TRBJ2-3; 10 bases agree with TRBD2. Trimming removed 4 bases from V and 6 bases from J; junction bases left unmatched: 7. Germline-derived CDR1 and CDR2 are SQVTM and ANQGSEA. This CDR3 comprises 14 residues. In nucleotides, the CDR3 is TGCAGCGTTGTCCTAGCGGGGGTCCCGGATACGCAGTATTTT. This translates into CSVVLAGVPDTQYF.

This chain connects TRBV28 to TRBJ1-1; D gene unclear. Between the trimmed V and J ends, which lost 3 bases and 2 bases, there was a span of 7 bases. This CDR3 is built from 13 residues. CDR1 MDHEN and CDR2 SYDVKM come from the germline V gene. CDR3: CASSFPPNTEAFF. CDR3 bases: TGTGCCAGCAGTTTTCCCCCTAACACTGAAGCTTTCTTT.

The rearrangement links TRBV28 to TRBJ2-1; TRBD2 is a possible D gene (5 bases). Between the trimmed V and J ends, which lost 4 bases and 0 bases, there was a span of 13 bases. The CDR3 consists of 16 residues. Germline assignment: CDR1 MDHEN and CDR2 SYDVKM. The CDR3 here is CASSSQTGSSYNEQFF. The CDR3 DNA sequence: TGTGCCAGCAGTTCCCAGACTGGGAGCTCCTACAATGAGCAGTTCTTC.

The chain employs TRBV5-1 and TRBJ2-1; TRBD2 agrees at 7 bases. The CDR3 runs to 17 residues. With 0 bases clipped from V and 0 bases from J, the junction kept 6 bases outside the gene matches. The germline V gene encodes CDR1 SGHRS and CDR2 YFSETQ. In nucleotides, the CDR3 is TGCGCCAGCAGCTTGGGATTGCCGGGAGGCTCCTACAATGAGCAGTTCTTC. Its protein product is CASSLGLPGGSYNEQFF. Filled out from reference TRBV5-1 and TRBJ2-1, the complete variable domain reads KAGVTQTPRYLIKTRGQQVTLSCSPISGHRSVSWYQQTPGQGLQFLFEYFSETQRNKGNFPGRFSGRQFSNSRSEMNVSTLELGDSALYLCASSLGLPGGSYNEQFFGPGTRLTVL.

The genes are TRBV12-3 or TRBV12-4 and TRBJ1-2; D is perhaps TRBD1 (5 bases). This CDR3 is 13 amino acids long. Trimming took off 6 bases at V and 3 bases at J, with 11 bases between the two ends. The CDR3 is CASSNGGDYGYTF. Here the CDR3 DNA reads TGTGCCAGCAGCAACGGGGGAGACTATGGCTACACCTTC.

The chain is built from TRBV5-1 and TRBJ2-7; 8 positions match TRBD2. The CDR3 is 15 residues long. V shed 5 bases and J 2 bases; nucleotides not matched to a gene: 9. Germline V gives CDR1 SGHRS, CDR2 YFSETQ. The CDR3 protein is CASSPGGGQPYEQYF. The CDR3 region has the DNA TGCGCCAGCAGTCCCGGCGGGGGGCAGCCCTACGAGCAGTACTTC.